A single sample gave rise to the 4 T cell receptor beta chains below, sequenced in a study of technical replicates of blood from several donors. The protocol was immunoSEQ multiplex PCR, while the TCRdb copy is restricted to in-frame clones and leaves out a portion. The sample has 65,000 to 95,000 clones, 86% seen once. The sample was PBMCs. These receptors all stem from a human donor in good health. Some clones in this sample may be carry-over from other donors' samples.

Comment on this clone: Other DNA sequences of this sample code for an identical CDR3. This chain links TRBV7-9 with TRBJ2-3, with 7 positions matching TRBD2. The CDR3 totals 13 residues. Germline values: CDR1 SEHNR, CDR2 FQNEAQ (reference sequence). Germline trimming cut 0 bases from V and 6 bases from J; bases unmatched to any gene: 0. The CDR3 is CASSLAGGDTQYF. In nucleotides, the CDR3 is TGTGCCAGCAGCTTAGCGGGGGGGGATACGCAGTATTTT.

The J gene is TRBJ2-5, the V gene TRBV4-1; 11 bases align to TRBD2. The V segment lost 4 bases and the J segment 3 bases; nucleotides outside the gene matches: 4. The CDR3 loop spans 15 amino acids. The V gene's germline CDR1 is MGHRA and CDR2 YSYEKL. The CDR3 sequence is CASSPRLAGKETQYF. The CDR3 DNA is TGCGCCAGCAGCCCACGACTAGCGGGAAAAGAGACCCAGTACTTC.

The chain links TRBV6-5 to TRBJ2-2; 8 bases line up with TRBD1. From germline, CDR1 is MNHEY and CDR2 SVGAGI. This CDR3 is built from 14 residues. The V gene end was trimmed by 6 bases and the J gene end by 6 bases; junction bases not matched to a gene: 6. CDR3 sequence (DNA): TGTGCCAGCAGCACCAACAGGGGGTCCGGGGAGCTGTTTTTT. Its translation: CASSTNRGSGELFF.

The rearrangement joins TRBV4-3 to TRBJ1-6, with D possibly TRBD1 on 5 matching bases. This CDR3 region has 15 residues. Germline V gene lookup returns CDR1 LGHNA and CDR2 YSLEER. The V end was cut by 0 bases, the J end by 9 bases, with 12 bases between. The CDR3 coding sequence is TGCGCCAGCAGCCAAGATCGTCAGGGATCTTCACCCCTCCACTTT. Residues: CASSQDRQGSSPLHF.